The 22 T cell receptor beta chains reported below all come from one sample, sequenced in a study of cytotoxic CD8 clonotypes in ibrutinib-treated CLL. Clones were sequenced by immunoSEQ multiplex PCR, and TCRdb holds only the in-frame ones, with some missing. This table has approximately 100,000 clones, about 58% appearing once. Sequences were derived from PBMCs, sampled after 24 months of ibrutinib treatment. The receptor source for this set is a human donor with chronic lymphocytic leukemia.

The chain has TRBV28 and TRBJ1-5; 7 bases map to TRBD1. V lost 6 bases to trimming and J lost 6 bases; unmatched junction nucleotides: 8. This CDR3 region has 14 residues. Germline V gene sequence: CDR1 MDHEN, CDR2 SYDVKM. The CDR3 is CASRLTGQAQPQHF. CDR3 DNA sequence: TGTGCCAGCAGATTAACTGGACAGGCTCAGCCCCAGCATTTT. The full variable domain, with the rest looked up from reference TRBV28 and TRBJ1-5, is DVKVTQSSRYLVKRTGEKVFLECVQDMDHENMFWYRQDPGLGLRLIYFSYDVKMKEKGDIPEGYSVSREKKERFSLILESASTNQTSMYLCASRLTGQAQPQHFGDGTRLSIL.

The chain uses TRBV30 and TRBJ2-2; D gene unclear. The germline V gene encodes CDR1 GTSNPN and CDR2 SVGIG (reference sequence). Trimming removed 8 bases from V and 3 bases from J, with 10 bases in between. The CDR3 is 12 residues long. The CDR3 here is CAGSPHTGELFF. CDR3 sequence (DNA): TGTGCCGGAAGCCCCCACACCGGGGAGCTGTTTTTT.

The V call is TRBV5-4, the J call TRBJ2-2; perhaps TRBD1 as D (6 bases). Trimming removed 2 bases at V and 6 bases at J, with 8 bases between. The CDR3 is made up of 13 amino acids. CDR1 and CDR2 (germline): SGHNT, YYREEE (reference sequence). DNA of the CDR3: TGTGCCAGCAGCTTAACAGGGCCCGGGGAGCTGTTTTTT. Translating gives CASSLTGPGELFF.

The chain employs TRBV25-1 and TRBJ1-3; no clear D gene. Trimming cost V 0 bases and J 4 bases, with 4 bases left between them. This CDR3 contains 13 residues. Germline V lookup: CDR1 MGHDK, CDR2 SYGVNS. CDR3: CASSEYGGNTIYF. The CDR3 region has the DNA TGTGCCAGCAGTGAATACGGGGGAAACACCATATATTTT.

The chain couples TRBV7-2 to TRBJ1-1, with D unresolved. The CDR3 is 14 residues long. V was cut by 1 base and J by 5 bases, with 11 bases left in between. From germline, CDR1 is SGHTA and CDR2 FQGNSA. CDR3 nucleotides: TGTGCCAGCAGCTTAGAAATAGCGGGGACTGAAGCTTTCTTT. This gives the protein CASSLEIAGTEAFF. Full variable domain (outside the CDR3, taken from reference TRBV7-2 and TRBJ1-1): GAGVSQSPSNKVTEKGKDVELRCDPISGHTALYWYRQSLGQGLEFLIYFQGNSAPDKSGLPSDRFSAERTGGSVSTLTIQRTQQEDSAVYLCASSLEIAGTEAFFGQGTRLTVV.

The V and J genes are TRBV6-5 and TRBJ2-3, with D possibly TRBD1 on 5 matching bases. V was shortened by 10 bases and J by 2 bases, with 16 bases between the two germline ends. CDR3 length: 14 amino acids. Germline CDR1 MNHEY, CDR2 SVGAGI. As DNA, the CDR3 is TGTGCCACCAAAGACAGAGTGTTCACAGATACGCAGTATTTT. Translation gives CATKDRVFTDTQYF.

The J gene is TRBJ1-1, the V gene TRBV5-1; D gene unclear. The V and J ends lost 6 bases and 3 bases respectively, with 12 bases between them. In germline, CDR1 is SGHRS, CDR2 YFSETQ. This CDR3 spans 13 amino acids. The CDR3 coding sequence is TGCGCCAGCACCTGGCGAGGAGACACTGAAGCTTTCTTT. Translation gives CASTWRGDTEAFF.

The chain joins TRBV19 to TRBJ2-7, with TRBD1 matching 10 bases. V lost 5 bases, J lost 6 bases, and 10 bases stayed unmatched. This CDR3 is built from 15 residues. Germline-derived CDR1 and CDR2 are LNHDA and SQIVND (reference sequence). The CDR3 loop is CASSSAGQGTPEQYF. In DNA form, the CDR3 reads TGTGCCAGTAGTTCGGCGGGACAGGGGACTCCCGAGCAGTACTTC.

V is TRBV29-1 and J is TRBJ2-2, with unresolved D. The CDR3 length is 14 residues. V was clipped by 1 base and J by 10 bases, with 16 bases between them. The germline gives CDR1 SQVTM, CDR2 ANQGSEA. For the CDR3, the DNA is TGCAGCGTTGAAGGGCCTAACGTCAAAGCGGAGCTGTTTTTT. It translates to CSVEGPNVKAELFF.

This chain uses TRBV30 with TRBJ2-5; 7 nucleotides agree with TRBD2. The V segment lost 4 bases and the J segment 2 bases; nucleotides outside the gene matches: 1. Germline-derived CDR1 and CDR2 are GTSNPN and SVGIG (reference sequence). This CDR3 spans 12 amino acids. The CDR3 reads CAWNSGQETQYF. The DNA of the CDR3 is TGTGCCTGGAATAGCGGGCAAGAGACCCAGTACTTC.

V is TRBV14 and J is TRBJ2-7; TRBD1 agrees at 7 bases. CDR3 length: 15 amino acids. Germline V gene sequence: CDR1 SGHDN, CDR2 FVKESK. After removal of 3 bases from V and 7 bases from J, the junction contained 12 bases not matched to a gene. The CDR3 nucleotides are TGTGCCAGCAGCCACCCGGACAGGCGTTCGGGGGAGCAGTACTTC. It encodes CASSHPDRRSGEQYF.

This chain joins TRBV2 and TRBJ2-5; D is perhaps TRBD1 (6 bases). Germline CDR1 reads SNHLY; CDR2 reads FYNNEI. This CDR3 spans 13 amino acids. Trimming left V 6 bases short and J 3 bases short, with 11 bases between. The CDR3 DNA reads TGTGCCAGCAGGCCCCGGGACAAAGAGACCCAGTACTTC. Translating it yields CASRPRDKETQYF. The complete variable domain, with remaining parts taken from reference TRBV2 and TRBJ2-5, reads EPEVTQTPSHQVTQMGQEVILRCVPISNHLYFYWYRQILGQKVEFLVSFYNNEISEKSEIFDDQFSVERPDGSNFTLKIRSTKLEDSAMYFCASRPRDKETQYFGPGTRLLVL.

There are a few counts of this clone. The chain joins TRBV18 to TRBJ2-7; a possible D gene is TRBD1 (6 bases). The V gene's germline CDR1 is KGHSH and CDR2 LQKENI. The CDR3 spans 14 residues. The germline V and J ends were trimmed by 1 base and 3 bases, with 10 bases remaining between them. CDR3 nucleotide sequence: TGTGCCAGCTCACCACGACAGGAAATCTACGAGCAGTACTTC. Residues: CASSPRQEIYEQYF.

This clone was recorded a few times. The chain couples TRBV5-1 to TRBJ2-3; 8 nucleotides align to TRBD2. The CDR3 consists of 15 residues. V was pared by 7 bases and J by 2 bases, with 9 bases of the junction left unmatched. Germline loops: CDR1 SGHRS, CDR2 YFSETQ. CDR3 sequence reads: CASCAGGLNTDTQYF. The CDR3 DNA follows: TGCGCCAGCTGCGCGGGGGGACTGAACACAGATACGCAGTATTTT. Full variable domain (missing parts from reference TRBV5-1 and TRBJ2-3): KAGVTQTPRYLIKTRGQQVTLSCSPISGHRSVSWYQQTPGQGLQFLFEYFSETQRNKGNFPGRFSGRQFSNSRSEMNVSTLELGDSALYLCASCAGGLNTDTQYFGPGTRLTVL.

This clone was seen only a few times. The chain has TRBV28 and TRBJ2-6; D not certain. V lost 6 bases to trimming and J lost 0 bases, with 9 bases between them. Germline V lookup: CDR1 MDHEN, CDR2 SYDVKM. The CDR3 covers 15 residues. CDR3 sequence (DNA): TGTGCCAGCAGGGACCAGAGCTCTGGGGCCAACGTCCTGACTTTC. Protein sequence: CASRDQSSGANVLTF.

The chain uses TRBV9 and TRBJ2-7, with 8 bases lining up with TRBD1. This CDR3 region has 12 residues. Germline assignment: CDR1 SGDLS and CDR2 YYNGEE. V shed 7 bases and J 5 bases; nucleotides not matched to a gene: 5. The CDR3 protein is CASGDRGDEQYF. The CDR3 DNA sequence: TGTGCCAGCGGAGACAGGGGAGACGAGCAGTACTTC.

The genes are TRBV9 and TRBJ1-6; TRBD1 agrees at 9 bases. The germline V gene has CDR1 SGDLS and CDR2 YYNGEE. The junction had 4 bases not matched to a gene; V was cut back by 4 bases and J by 5 bases. This CDR3 comprises 15 residues. The DNA of the CDR3 is TGTGCCAGCAGCAGACGGACAGGGGATAATTCACCCCTCCACTTT. It yields the protein CASSRRTGDNSPLHF.

The rearrangement links TRBV2 to TRBJ2-6; D not resolved. The CDR3 consists of 15 residues. V lost 7 bases to trimming and J lost 0 bases, with 10 bases between them. Germline CDR1 reads SNHLY; CDR2 reads FYNNEI. The chain's CDR3 is CASMLIYSGANVLTF. The CDR3 DNA reads TGTGCCAGCATGCTGATTTACTCTGGGGCCAACGTCCTGACTTTC. Filled out from reference TRBV2 and TRBJ2-6, the complete variable domain reads EPEVTQTPSHQVTQMGQEVILRCVPISNHLYFYWYRQILGQKVEFLVSFYNNEISEKSEIFDDQFSVERPDGSNFTLKIRSTKLEDSAMYFCASMLIYSGANVLTFGAGSRLTVL.

This chain links TRBV18 with TRBJ2-2, with D perhaps TRBD2 (6 bases). The CDR3 runs 15 residues. Germline CDR1 is KGHSH and CDR2 is LQKENI. The V gene lost 3 bases and the J gene lost 6 bases, with 14 bases spanning the gap. The chain's CDR3 is CASSPIAEAAGELFF. The CDR3, as DNA: TGTGCCAGCTCACCTATAGCGGAGGCGGCCGGGGAGCTGTTTTTT. The variable domain in full, with the rest retrieved from reference TRBV18 and TRBJ2-2, is NAGVMQNPRHLVRRRGQEARLRCSPMKGHSHVYWYRQLPEEGLKFMVYLQKENIIDESGMPKERFSAEFPKEGPSILRIQQVVRGDSAAYFCASSPIAEAAGELFFGEGSRLTVL.

This sequence joins TRBV5-6 and TRBJ2-7; TRBD1 matches 11 bases. J gave up 4 bases and V 4 bases, and 4 bases lay outside the gene matches. CDR3 length equals 14 residues. Germline V gene data show CDR1 as SGHDT and CDR2 as YYEEEE. In DNA form, the CDR3 reads TGTGCCAGCAGCATTGGACAGGGGGCTTACGAGCAGTACTTC. It translates to CASSIGQGAYEQYF. The whole variable domain, filled in from reference TRBV5-6 and TRBJ2-7, reads DAGVTQSPTHLIKTRGQQVTLRCSPKSGHDTVSWYQQALGQGPQFIFQYYEEEERQRGNFPDRFSGHQFPNYSSELNVNALLLGDSALYLCASSIGQGAYEQYFGPGTRLTVT.

The chain has TRBV6-6 and TRBJ1-1, with D unresolved. This CDR3 has 15 residues. CDR1 is MNHNY and CDR2 is SVGAGI in the germline V gene (reference sequence). V lost 6 bases and J lost 3, with 17 bases in between. CDR3 coding DNA: TGTGCCAGCAGCGCCGACCGAGTAGGGTACACTGAAGCTTTCTTT. Translated, it gives CASSADRVGYTEAFF.

The chain recombines TRBV29-1 with TRBJ2-3; TRBD1 might be the D (5 bases). Germline V gives CDR1 SQVTM, CDR2 ANQGSEA. The germline V and J ends were trimmed by 6 bases and 2 bases, with 18 bases remaining between them. CDR3 length: 15 amino acids. In nucleotides, the CDR3 is TGCAGCGTAGGCCCAGGGAATCCGAACACAGATACGCAGTATTTT. This translates into CSVGPGNPNTDTQYF.